By frequency in the sample, the clone carrying this T cell receptor beta chain is large. Its matching antigen is unknown. Four subsets defined by PD-1 and/or TIGIT were sorted from live CD3+CD8+TCRalphabeta+ cells. TCR libraries were prepared from 15 ng of total RNA with the QIAseq Immune Repertoire TCR panel. A single record per CDR3 protein comes from TCRdb applying MiXCR to the reads. The data contain 350 to 550 distinct CDR3 sequences, about 10% of them singletons. Per the germline V gene, CDR1 is MDHEN and CDR2 is SYDVKM. This CDR3 has 15 amino acids. Trimming cost V 5 bases and J 7 bases; bases outside gene matches: 13. These data are taken from a study of circulating CD8 cells and anti-PD-1 response in melanoma. Findings and limits, study-wide: PD-1 and DPOS subsets showed similar, higher clonality than DNEG. Subset repertoires were largely private at M1, with under 7.5% shared.

The sequences come from CD8+ T cells from PBMCs, collected at baseline or after one month of anti-PD-1 therapy (not recorded which). The chain employs TRBV28 and TRBJ2-5; the match to TRBD2 covers 7 bases. The source of this sequence is a human donor with melanoma. In DNA, the CDR3 is TGTGCCAGCAGTCCTCTCAGCGGGGAGACGGTGACCCAGTACTTC. Translating it yields CASSPLSGETVTQYF.